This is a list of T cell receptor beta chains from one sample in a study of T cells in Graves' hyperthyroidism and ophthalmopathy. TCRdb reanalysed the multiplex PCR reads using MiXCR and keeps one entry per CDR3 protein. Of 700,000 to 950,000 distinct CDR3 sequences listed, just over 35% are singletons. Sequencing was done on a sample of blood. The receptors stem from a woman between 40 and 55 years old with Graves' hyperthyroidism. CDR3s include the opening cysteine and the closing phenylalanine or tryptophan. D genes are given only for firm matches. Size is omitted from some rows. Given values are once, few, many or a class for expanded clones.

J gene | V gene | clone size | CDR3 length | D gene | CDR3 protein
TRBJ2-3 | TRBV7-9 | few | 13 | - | CASSILEPDTQYF
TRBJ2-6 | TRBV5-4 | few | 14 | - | CASSSLTGANVLTF
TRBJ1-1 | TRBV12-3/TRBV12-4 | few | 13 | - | CASSFQNTPEAFF
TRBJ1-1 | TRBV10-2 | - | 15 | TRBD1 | CASSSSGGLNTEAFF
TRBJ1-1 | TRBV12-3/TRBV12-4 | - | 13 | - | CASSFGADTEAFF
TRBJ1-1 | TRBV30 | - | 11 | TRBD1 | CAWSVGQEAFF
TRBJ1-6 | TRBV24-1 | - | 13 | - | CATSDPYNSPLHF
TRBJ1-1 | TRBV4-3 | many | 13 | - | CASSQEAAWGAFF
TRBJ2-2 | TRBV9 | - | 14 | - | CVSSARSNTGELFF
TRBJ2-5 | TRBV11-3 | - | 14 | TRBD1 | CSSSPDRGEETQYF
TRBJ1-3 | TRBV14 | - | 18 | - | CASSQGKRQNPSGNTIYF
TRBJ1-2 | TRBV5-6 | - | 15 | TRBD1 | CASSLAGQSPYGYTF
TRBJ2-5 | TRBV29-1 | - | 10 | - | CSVDGETQYF
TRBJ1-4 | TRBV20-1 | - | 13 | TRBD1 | CSAIGDRGEKLFF
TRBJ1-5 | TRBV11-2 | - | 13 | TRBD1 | CASSNSGGQPQHF
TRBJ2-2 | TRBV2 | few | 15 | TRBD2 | CASGRESMNTGELFF
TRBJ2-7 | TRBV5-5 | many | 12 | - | CASSNGRREQYF
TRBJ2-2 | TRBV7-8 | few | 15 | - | CASSLAGHNTGELFF
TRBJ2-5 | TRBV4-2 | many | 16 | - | CASSQVGPTVIETQYF
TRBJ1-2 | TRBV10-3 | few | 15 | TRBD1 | CATNNQLDRGYGYTF
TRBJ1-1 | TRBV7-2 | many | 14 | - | CASKADYMNTEAFF
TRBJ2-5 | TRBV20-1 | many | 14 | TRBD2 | CSAETSGSQETQYF
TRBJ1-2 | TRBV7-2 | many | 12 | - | CASSFMTSGYTF
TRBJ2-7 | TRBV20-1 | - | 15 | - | CSATSMKAPTYEQYF
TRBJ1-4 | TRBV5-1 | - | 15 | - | CASSLAGRSDEKLFF
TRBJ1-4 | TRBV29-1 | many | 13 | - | CSVGQGVNEKLFF
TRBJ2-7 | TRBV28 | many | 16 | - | CASSFHLGGLTYEQYF
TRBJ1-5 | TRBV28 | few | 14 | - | CASSPVAGNQPQHF
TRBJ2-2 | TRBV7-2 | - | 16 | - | CASSLGGDRVTGELFF